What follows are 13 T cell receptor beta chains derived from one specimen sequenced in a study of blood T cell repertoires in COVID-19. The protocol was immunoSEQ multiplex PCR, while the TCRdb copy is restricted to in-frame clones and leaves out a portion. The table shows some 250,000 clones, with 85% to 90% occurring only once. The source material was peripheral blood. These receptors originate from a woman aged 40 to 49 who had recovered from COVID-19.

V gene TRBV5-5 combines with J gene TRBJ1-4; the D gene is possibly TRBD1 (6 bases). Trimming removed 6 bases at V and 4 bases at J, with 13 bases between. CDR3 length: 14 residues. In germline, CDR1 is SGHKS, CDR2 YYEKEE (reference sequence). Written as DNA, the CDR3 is TGTGCCAGCACCCAGACAGGAATTAATGAAAAACTGTTTTTT. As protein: CASTQTGINEKLFF.

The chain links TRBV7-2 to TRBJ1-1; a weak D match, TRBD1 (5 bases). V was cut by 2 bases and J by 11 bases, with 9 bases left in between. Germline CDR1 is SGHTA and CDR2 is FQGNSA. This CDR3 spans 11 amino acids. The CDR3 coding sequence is TGTGCCAGCAGCTTATGGGAGGGGGCTTTCTTT. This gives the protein CASSLWEGAFF.

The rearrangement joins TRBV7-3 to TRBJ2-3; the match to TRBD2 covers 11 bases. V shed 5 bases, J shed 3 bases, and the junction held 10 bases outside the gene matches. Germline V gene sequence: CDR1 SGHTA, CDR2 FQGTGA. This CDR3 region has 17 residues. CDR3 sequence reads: CASSPLAGGRGTDTQYF. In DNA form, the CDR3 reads TGTGCCAGCAGCCCCCTAGCGGGAGGCCGTGGGACAGATACGCAGTATTTT.

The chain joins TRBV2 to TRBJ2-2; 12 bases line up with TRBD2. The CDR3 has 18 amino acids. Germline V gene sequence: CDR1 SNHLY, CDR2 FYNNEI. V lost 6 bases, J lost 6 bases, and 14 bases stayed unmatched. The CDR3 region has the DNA TGTGCCAGCAGAGCATCTAGCGGGAGGGCCGAACGGGCCGGGGAGCTGTTTTTT. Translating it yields CASRASSGRAERAGELFF.

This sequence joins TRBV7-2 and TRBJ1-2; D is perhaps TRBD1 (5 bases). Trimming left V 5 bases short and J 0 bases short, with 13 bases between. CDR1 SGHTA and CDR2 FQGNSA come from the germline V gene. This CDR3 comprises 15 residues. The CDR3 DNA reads TGTGCCAGCAGCCCACTCCGGGGGGCTAACTATGGCTACACCTTC. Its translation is CASSPLRGANYGYTF.

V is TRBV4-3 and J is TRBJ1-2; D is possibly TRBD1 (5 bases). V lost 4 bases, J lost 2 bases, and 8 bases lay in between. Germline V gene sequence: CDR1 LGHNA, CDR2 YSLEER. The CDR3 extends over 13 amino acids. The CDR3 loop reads CASSPAGNYGYTF. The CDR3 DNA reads TGCGCCAGCAGCCCGGCAGGGAACTATGGCTACACCTTC.

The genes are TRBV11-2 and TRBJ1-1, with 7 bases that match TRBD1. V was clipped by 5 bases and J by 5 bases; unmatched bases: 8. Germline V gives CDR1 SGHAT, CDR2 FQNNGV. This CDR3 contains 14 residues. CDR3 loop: CASSPQAGGTEAFF. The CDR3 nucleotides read TGTGCCAGCAGCCCCCAAGCAGGGGGGACTGAAGCTTTCTTT.

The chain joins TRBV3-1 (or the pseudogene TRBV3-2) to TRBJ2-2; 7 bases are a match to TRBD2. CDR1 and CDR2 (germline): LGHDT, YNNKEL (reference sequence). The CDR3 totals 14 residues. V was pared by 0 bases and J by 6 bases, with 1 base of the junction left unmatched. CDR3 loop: CASSQEGRAGELFF. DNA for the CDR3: TGTGCCAGCAGCCAAGAGGGGAGGGCCGGGGAGCTGTTTTTT.

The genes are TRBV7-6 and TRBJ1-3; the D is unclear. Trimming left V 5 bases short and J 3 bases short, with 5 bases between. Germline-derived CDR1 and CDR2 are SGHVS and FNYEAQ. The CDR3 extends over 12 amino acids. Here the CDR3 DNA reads TGTGCCAGCAGCCTAAGTGGAAACACCATATATTTT. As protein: CASSLSGNTIYF.

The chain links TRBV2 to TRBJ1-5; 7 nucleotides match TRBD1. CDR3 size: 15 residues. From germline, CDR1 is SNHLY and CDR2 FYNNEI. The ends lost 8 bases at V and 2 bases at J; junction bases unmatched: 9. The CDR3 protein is CASRDRTGGNQPQHF. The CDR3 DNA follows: TGTGCCAGCCGAGACCGGACAGGAGGCAATCAGCCCCAGCATTTT.

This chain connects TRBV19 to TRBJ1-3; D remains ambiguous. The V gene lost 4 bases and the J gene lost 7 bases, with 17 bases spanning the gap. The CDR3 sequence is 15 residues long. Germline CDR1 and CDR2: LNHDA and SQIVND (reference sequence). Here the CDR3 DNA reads TGTGCCAGTAGTAGCCGACGGGGTGGTACGAACACCATATATTTT. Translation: CASSSRRGGTNTIYF.

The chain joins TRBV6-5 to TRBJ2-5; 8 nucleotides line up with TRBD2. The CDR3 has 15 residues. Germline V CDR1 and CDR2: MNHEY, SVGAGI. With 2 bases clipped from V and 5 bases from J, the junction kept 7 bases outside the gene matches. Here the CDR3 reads CASSYRGGRWETQYF. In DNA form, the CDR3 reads TGTGCCAGCAGTTACCGGGGCGGGAGGTGGGAGACCCAGTACTTC.

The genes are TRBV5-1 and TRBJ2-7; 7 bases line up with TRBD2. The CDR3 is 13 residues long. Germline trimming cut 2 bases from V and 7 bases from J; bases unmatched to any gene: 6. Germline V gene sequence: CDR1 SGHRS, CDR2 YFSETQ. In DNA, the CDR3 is TGCGCCAGCAGCTTTGTGGGGGGGTATGAGCAGTACTTC. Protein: CASSFVGGYEQYF.